The 7 T cell receptor beta chains presented below share a single source sample, sequenced in a study of T cell repertoires in cytomegalovirus infection. TCRdb re-analysed the reads in MiXCR, keeping a single row per CDR3 protein. The top ten hold about 24% of the sample, which has fewer than 550,000 distinct CDR3 sequences, 15% to 20% seen once. The sequenced material came from CD8+ T cells from PBMCs. All receptors come from a human donor in good health (CMV status not recorded). Some clones in this sample may be carry-over from other donors' samples.

This chain uses TRBV6-5 with TRBJ1-5; 9 nucleotides agree with TRBD1. Germline V gene data show CDR1 as MNHEY and CDR2 as SVGAGI. The J segment lost 2 bases and the V segment lost 7 bases, leaving 3 bases of the junction unmatched. CDR3 length: 14 amino acids. The chain's CDR3 is CASKGQGRNQPQHF. DNA for the CDR3: TGTGCCAGCAAGGGACAGGGTCGCAATCAGCCCCAGCATTTT.

This chain connects TRBV20-1 to TRBJ1-5, with TRBD1 matching 11 bases. Looked up from germline, CDR1 is DFQATT and CDR2 is SNEGSKA (reference sequence). The V and J ends lost 6 bases and 4 bases, in that order; junction bases with no gene match: 5. The CDR3 runs to 14 residues. CDR3 sequence reads: CSALGQGGNQPQHF. CDR3 coding DNA: TGCAGTGCCCTGGGACAGGGGGGGAATCAGCCCCAGCATTTT.

This clonotype was seen ten or more times. The genes are TRBV4-1 and TRBJ2-7; D is possibly TRBD2 (5 bases). Germline V gene data show CDR1 as MGHRA and CDR2 as YSYEKL. The CDR3 is 13 amino acids. Trimming stripped 4 bases from V and 4 bases from J, with 11 bases between. The CDR3 here is CASSRVSGYEQYF. The CDR3 DNA reads as TGCGCCAGCAGCCGAGTGAGCGGATACGAGCAGTACTTC.

This rearrangement joins TRBV7-6 to TRBJ1-6; TRBD1 aligns across 8 bases. V trimming: 5 bases; J trimming: 8 bases; junction bases outside the gene matches: 11. This CDR3 has 16 residues. The germline CDR1 and CDR2 sequences are SGHVS and FNYEAQ. CDR3 amino acids: CASSGTGSERDSPLHF. In DNA form, the CDR3 reads TGTGCCAGCAGCGGGACAGGCTCGGAGAGGGATTCACCCCTCCACTTT. The whole variable domain, filled in from reference TRBV7-6 and TRBJ1-6, reads GAGVSQSPRYKVTKRGQDVALRCDPISGHVSLYWYRQALGQGPEFLTYFNYEAQQDKSGLPNDRFSAERPEGSISTLTIQRTEQRDSAMYRCASSGTGSERDSPLHFGNGTRLTVT.

The genes are TRBV28 and TRBJ2-5; D unclear. The CDR3 covers 13 residues. Trimming took off 9 bases at V and 1 base at J, with 12 bases between the two ends. CDR1 and CDR2 (germline): MDHEN, SYDVKM. The CDR3 region is CASSRPPQETQYF. CDR3 sequence (DNA): TGTGCCAGTTCAAGACCGCCCCAAGAGACCCAGTACTTC.

The table lists this clonotype with a few counts. The gene calls are TRBV19 and TRBJ2-2, with TRBD1 matching over 8 bases. Looked up from germline, CDR1 is LNHDA and CDR2 is SQIVND (reference sequence). V dropped 5 bases and J dropped 3; count of bases not matched to a gene: 11. The CDR3 runs 17 residues. CDR3 coding DNA: TGTGCCAGTAGTCCCCTCAGGGCAGGGGGCTACACCGGGGAGCTGTTTTTT. Protein sequence: CASSPLRAGGYTGELFF.

This clonotype appeared many times. The V and J genes are TRBV4-1 and TRBJ1-2; tentatively, D is TRBD1 (5 bases). From germline, CDR1 is MGHRA and CDR2 YSYEKL. The CDR3 contains 16 residues. V lost 4 bases to trimming and J lost 1 base, with 16 bases between them. Here the CDR3 reads CASSPSQRDSNYGYTF. DNA for the CDR3: TGCGCCAGCAGCCCTTCACAACGCGACAGTAACTATGGCTACACCTTC.